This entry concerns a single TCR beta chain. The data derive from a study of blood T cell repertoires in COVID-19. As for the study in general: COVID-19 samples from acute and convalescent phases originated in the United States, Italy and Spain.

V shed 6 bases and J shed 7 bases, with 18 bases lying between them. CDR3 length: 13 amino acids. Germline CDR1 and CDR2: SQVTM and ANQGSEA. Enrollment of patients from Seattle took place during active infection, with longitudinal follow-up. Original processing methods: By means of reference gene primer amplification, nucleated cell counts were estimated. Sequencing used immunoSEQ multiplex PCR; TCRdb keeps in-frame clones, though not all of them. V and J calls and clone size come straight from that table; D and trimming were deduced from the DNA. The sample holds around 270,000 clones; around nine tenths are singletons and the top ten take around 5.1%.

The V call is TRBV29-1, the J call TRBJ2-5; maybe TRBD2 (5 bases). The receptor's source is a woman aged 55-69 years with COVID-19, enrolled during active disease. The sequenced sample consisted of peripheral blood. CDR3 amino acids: CSVETGLVGTQYF. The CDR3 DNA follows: TGCAGCGTCGAAACGGGGTTGGTTGGGACCCAGTACTTC. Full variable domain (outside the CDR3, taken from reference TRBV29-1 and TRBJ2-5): SAVISQKPSRDICQRGTSLTIQCQVDSQVTMMFWYRQQPGQSLTLIATANQGSEATYESGFVIDKFPISRPNLTFSTLTVSNMSPEDSSIYLCSVETGLVGTQYFGPGTRLLVL.